This note documents a single T cell receptor beta chain sequence. The antigen it binds to is not known. Base qualities were left out, and no much larger clone turns up one base away. This record comes from a study of blood T cell repertoires in COVID-19 (dated by TCRdb to about 2020). With respect to the entire study: The collaborator samples originated in the United States, Italy and Spain and spanned the acute and convalescent phases of COVID-19. Deeply sampled blood TCRbeta repertoires from subjects exposed to, actively infected with, or recovered from COVID-19 were included in the dataset. Samples came from the ongoing ImmuneRACE study (first 160 participants) plus 1,254 subjects from 6 global collaborators. Sample metadata almost always included a de-identified subject ID, COVID-19 status, age in years and sex. The material from the prospective study consisted of cDNA or gDNA derived from T cells, B-cell-depleted T cells, or PBMCs. Where available, HLA class I and class II types were obtained from metadata supplied by the sample provider rather than from assay-based typing. A freely available public database, intended as a resource for researchers studying the immune response to SARS-CoV-2, is where the repertoires were released. General study outcomes and caveats: The amount of clinical and demographic metadata varied by source and participant and was provided uncurated.

Collaborating institutions collected whole blood in K2EDTA tubes following their own protocols. For TCRbeta analysis, collaborators shipped samples as frozen whole blood, isolated PBMCs, or DNA extracted from either of those sample types. The germline V gene sets CDR1 to LGHNA and CDR2 to YSLEER. The CDR3 measures 15 amino acids from cysteine to phenylalanine. Only CDR3 DNA remains: 45 bases, in frame from the first base. Ends trimmed: V by 2 bases, J by 1 base; bases unmatched to a gene: 4. TCRbeta CDR3 regions were amplified from genomic DNA using the immunoSEQ Assay, a bias-controlled multiplex PCR. In the authors' own workflow: Within the assay, amplification of reference gene primers was used to estimate how many nucleated cells each sample contained. To quantify the absolute abundance of each unique TCRbeta CDR3 rearrangement, sequence reads were collapsed and filtered. For each sample, productive Simpson clonality was calculated as the square root of Simpson's diversity index over productive rearrangements. In TCRdb, the immuneACCESS table is reduced to in-frame sequences with V and J assigned. These tables do not hold every clone; where another copy was compared, an unresolved V gene accounts for under half, and the others remain unexplained. D and trimming were read from the DNA, whereas the V and J calls and clone size are those reported in that table. For this sample there are over 85,000 clones; more than 80% appear just once. The ten biggest clones cover around 4.3% of the sample.

The receptor comes from a human donor in a cohort sampled during active COVID-19. The sample was peripheral blood. The chain employs TRBV4-3 and TRBJ2-7; 8 bases in the junction line up with TRBD1. The bases read TGCGCCAGCAGCCAATATTGGACAGGGTCCTACGAGCAGTACTTC. Translated, this is CASSQYWTGSYEQYF.